The 8 T cell receptor beta chains below all came from one sample that was sequenced in a study of blood T cell repertoires in COVID-19. Using immunoSEQ multiplex PCR, the repertoire was profiled, and TCRdb retains in-frame clones only, with some absent. The sample lists under 250,000 clones; around 83% were seen once. Sequencing was done on a sample of peripheral blood. The receptors were gathered from a man between 45 and 60 years old who had recovered from COVID-19.

This clone appeared a single time. The chain is built from TRBV27 and TRBJ2-1; D perhaps matches TRBD1 (5 bases). The germline V gene encodes CDR1 MNHEY and CDR2 SMNVEV (reference sequence). Deletions cut 5 bases from V and 8 bases from J, with 25 bases between. The CDR3 loop spans 17 amino acids. The CDR3 reads CASSPRVGAVFPHEQFF. In DNA form, the CDR3 reads TGTGCCAGCAGTCCCCGAGTAGGGGCAGTCTTCCCCCATGAGCAGTTCTTC.

The chain couples TRBV11-2 to TRBJ2-7, with 11 bases matching TRBD1. CDR1 and CDR2 from the germline V gene are SGHAT and FQNNGV. The V gene end was trimmed by 2 bases and the J gene end by 5 bases; junction bases not matched to a gene: 5. CDR3 size: 15 residues. The CDR3 spells CASSLRTGGPHEQYF. The DNA for the CDR3 is TGTGCCAGCAGCTTAAGGACAGGGGGCCCCCACGAGCAGTACTTC. Full variable domain (rest looked up from reference TRBV11-2 and TRBJ2-7): EAGVAQSPRYKIIEKRQSVAFWCNPISGHATLYWYQQILGQGPKLLIQFQNNGVVDDSQLPKDRFSAERLKGVDSTLKIQPAKLEDSAVYLCASSLRTGGPHEQYFGPGTRLTVT.

This chain uses TRBV19 with TRBJ2-7; 16 bases are shared with TRBD2. The junction had 3 bases not matched to a gene; V was cut back by 5 bases and J by 5 bases. This CDR3 comprises 15 residues. Germline V gene data show CDR1 as LNHDA and CDR2 as SQIVND (reference sequence). The CDR3 nucleotides are TGTGCCAGTAGTTCCGGGACTAGCGGGAGGGACGAGCAGTACTTC. Its translation: CASSSGTSGRDEQYF.

This chain links TRBV19 with TRBJ2-3; 11 bases align to TRBD2. Looked up from germline, CDR1 is LNHDA and CDR2 is SQIVND (reference sequence). The J segment lost 6 bases and the V segment lost 10 bases, leaving 12 bases of the junction unmatched. This CDR3 has 15 residues. The CDR3 sequence: CATMTGTSGADTQYF. The CDR3 coding sequence is TGTGCCACCATGACCGGGACTAGCGGCGCCGATACGCAGTATTTT.

This clone showed up just once. The rearrangement uses TRBV3-1 (or the pseudogene TRBV3-2) and TRBJ2-7; TRBD2 matches at 10 bases. The length of the CDR3 is 15 residues. Germline V CDR1 and CDR2: LGHDT, YNNKEL (reference sequence). Trimming at V came to 6 bases and at J to 0 bases, leaving 5 bases not matched to a gene. The CDR3 coding sequence is TGTGCCAGCAGGCGGACTAGCGGAGCCTCCTACGAGCAGTACTTC. Amino acids: CASRRTSGASYEQYF.

The chain links TRBV18 to TRBJ2-3; TRBD1 agrees at 9 bases. CDR3 length: 15 residues. Trimming took 4 bases from V and 6 from J; bases not matched to a gene: 8. Germline CDR1 is KGHSH and CDR2 is LQKENI. The CDR3 DNA sequence: TGTGCCAGCTCACTGTCACCGGGACAGGGTGATACGCAGTATTTT. It specifies CASSLSPGQGDTQYF.

The rearrangement joins TRBV30 to TRBJ2-3; 7 bases align to TRBD1. The CDR3 loop spans 17 amino acids. J lost 0 bases, V lost 0 bases, and 9 bases had no gene match. The germline V gene encodes CDR1 GTSNPN and CDR2 SVGIG (reference sequence). The CDR3 spells CAWSVFGRGISTDTQYF. The CDR3 coding sequence is TGTGCCTGGAGTGTATTTGGCAGGGGGATTAGCACAGATACGCAGTATTTT.

The rearrangement joins TRBV29-1 to TRBJ2-3; 8 nucleotides agree with TRBD2. Germline V gene data show CDR1 as SQVTM and CDR2 as ANQGSEA. The CDR3 has 15 amino acids. Unmatched junction bases numbered 12, after V lost 4 bases and J lost 6 bases. CDR3 in amino acids: CSVGSGRGRSDTQYF. CDR3 DNA sequence: TGCAGCGTTGGGTCTGGTCGCGGGAGGTCCGATACGCAGTATTTT.